This T cell receptor (beta chain) was captured by sequencing in a study of identical twins' blood T cells. CDR1 and CDR2 (germline): LGHNT, FRNRAP. Trimming left V 0 bases short and J 8 bases short, with 8 bases between. The CDR3 totals 13 residues. Donors were six healthy women in three monozygous twin pairs. Each CDR3 protein gets one entry after TCRdb re-called the 5' RACE reads with MiXCR. The sample shows a few hundred thousand distinct CDR3 sequences, about 28% of them seen only once. Specimen: PBMCs. The chain employs TRBV12-5 and TRBJ2-1; D possibly matches TRBD1 or TRBD2 (5 bases each). This TCR came from a woman aged 18-55 years in good health. CDR3 sequence (DNA): TGTGCTAGTGGTTTGGTAGAGGGGTATGAGCAGTTCTTC. This codes for CASGLVEGYEQFF.